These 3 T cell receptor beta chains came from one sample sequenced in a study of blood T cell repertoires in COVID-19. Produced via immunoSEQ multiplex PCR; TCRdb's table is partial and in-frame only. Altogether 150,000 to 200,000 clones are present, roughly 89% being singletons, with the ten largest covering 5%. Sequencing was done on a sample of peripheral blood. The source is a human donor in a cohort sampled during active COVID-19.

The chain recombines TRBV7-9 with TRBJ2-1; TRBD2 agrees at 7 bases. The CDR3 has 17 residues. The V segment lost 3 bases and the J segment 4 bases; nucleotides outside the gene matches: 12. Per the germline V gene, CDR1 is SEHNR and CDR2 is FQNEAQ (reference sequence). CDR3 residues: CASSFSRGLGEYNEQFF. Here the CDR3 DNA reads TGTGCCAGCAGCTTCTCCCGTGGACTAGGGGAATACAATGAGCAGTTCTTC.

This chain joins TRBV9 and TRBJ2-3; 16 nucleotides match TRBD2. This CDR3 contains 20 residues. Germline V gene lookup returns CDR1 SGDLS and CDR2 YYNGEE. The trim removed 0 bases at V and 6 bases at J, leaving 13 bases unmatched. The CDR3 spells CASSVAGRGLAGGPADTQYF. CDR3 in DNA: TGTGCCAGCAGCGTAGCCGGAAGGGGACTAGCGGGAGGGCCGGCTGATACGCAGTATTTT.

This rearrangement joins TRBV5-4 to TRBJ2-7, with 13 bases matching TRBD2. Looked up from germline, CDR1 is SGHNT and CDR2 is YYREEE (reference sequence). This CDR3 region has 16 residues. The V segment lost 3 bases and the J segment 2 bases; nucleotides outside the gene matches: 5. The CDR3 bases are TGTGCCAGCAGCTCCCGGACTAGCGGGAGTACCTACGAGCAGTACTTC. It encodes CASSSRTSGSTYEQYF. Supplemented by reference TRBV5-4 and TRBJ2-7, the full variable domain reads ETGVTQSPTHLIKTRGQQVTLRCSSQSGHNTVSWYQQALGQGPQFIFQYYREEENGRGNFPPRFSGLQFPNYSSELNVNALELDDSALYLCASSSRTSGSTYEQYFGPGTRLTVT.